These 14 T cell receptor beta chains were sequenced from one sample in a study of cytomegalovirus exposure and HLA in healthy donors. The data were produced by immunoSEQ multiplex PCR, yet TCRdb's version contains in-frame clones alone and is incomplete. The data hold some 98,000 clones, with around 88% observed a single time. Sequencing was performed on PBMCs. These receptor sequences come from a woman aged 30 to 39 in good health and CMV-seronegative.

The CDR3 nucleotides are TGTGCCAGCAGCTTGCGGTTGGGGGCGGGAGCGGGCTACAATGAGCAGTTCTTC. The encoded protein is CASSLRLGAGAGYNEQFF. This chain joins TRBV5-5 and TRBJ2-1; D possibly corresponds to TRBD2 (7 bases). The CDR3 is made up of 18 amino acids. Per the germline V gene, CDR1 is SGHKS and CDR2 is YYEKEE (reference sequence). Trimming took 1 base from V and 3 from J, leaving 20 bases between them.

This chain connects TRBV9 to TRBJ2-1; TRBD2 agrees at 13 bases. V was pared by 3 bases and J by 4 bases, with 10 bases of the junction left unmatched. CDR3 size: 18 residues. Germline V gives CDR1 SGDLS, CDR2 YYNGEE. CDR3 in amino acids: CASSDKTGTSGTYNEQFF. As DNA, the CDR3 is TGTGCCAGCAGCGATAAAACCGGGACTAGCGGGACTTACAATGAGCAGTTCTTC.

The rearrangement joins TRBV6-4 to TRBJ1-2, with D possibly matching TRBD1 (5 bases). Trimming removed 2 bases from V and 7 bases from J, with 11 bases in between. The germline V gene has CDR1 MRHNA and CDR2 SNTAGT. This CDR3 comprises 13 residues. CDR3 residues: CASSDRTGGGYTF. The CDR3 region has the DNA TGTGCCAGCAGTGACCGTACAGGCGGTGGCTACACCTTC.

The chain has TRBV6-5 and TRBJ2-3; the D gene is possibly TRBD2 (7 bases). Trimming removed 8 bases from V and 2 bases from J, with 17 bases in between. CDR1 is MNHEY and CDR2 is SVGAGI in the germline V gene. The CDR3 is 15 amino acids. The CDR3 nucleotides read TGTGCCAGCGCCTTGTCCGGGGGGCCCACAGATACGCAGTATTTT. The encoded protein is CASALSGGPTDTQYF.

This chain joins TRBV5-1 and TRBJ2-7, with 15 bases identical to TRBD2. CDR1 and CDR2 (germline): SGHRS, YFSETQ. V dropped 2 bases and J dropped 1; count of bases not matched to a gene: 10. The CDR3 is 19 residues long. Here the CDR3 reads CASSFQTGLAGGRSYEQYF. CDR3 nucleotide sequence: TGCGCCAGCAGCTTCCAAACGGGACTAGCGGGGGGCCGGTCCTACGAGCAGTACTTC.

V usage is TRBV13 and J usage is TRBJ2-7; 7 nucleotides match TRBD1. Looked up from germline, CDR1 is PRHDT and CDR2 is FYEKMQ (reference sequence). V lost 5 bases and J lost 4; bases outside the gene matches: 11. The CDR3 contains 15 residues. The CDR3 loop is CASSRRDSRTYEQYF. CDR3 nucleotide sequence: TGTGCCAGCAGCCGCCGGGACAGTCGGACGTACGAGCAGTACTTC.

This clone was detected a few times. This rearrangement joins TRBV5-1 to TRBJ2-6, with 7 bases lining up with TRBD2. With 7 bases clipped from V and 0 bases from J, the junction kept 13 bases outside the gene matches. Per germline, CDR1 SGHRS and CDR2 YFSETQ. The CDR3 runs 18 residues. CDR3 sequence: CASAIGGTTFSGANVLTF. CDR3 DNA: TGCGCCAGCGCCATCGGGGGGACCACCTTCTCTGGGGCCAACGTCCTGACTTTC.

The rearrangement joins TRBV19 to TRBJ2-1; 8 bases agree with TRBD1. Trimming at V came to 9 bases and at J to 2 bases, leaving 6 bases not matched to a gene. Germline lookup yields CDR1 LNHDA and CDR2 SQIVND (reference sequence). The CDR3 extends over 14 amino acids. As DNA, the CDR3 is TGTGCCAGCCGACAGGGGATCACCTACAATGAGCAGTTCTTC. It yields the protein CASRQGITYNEQFF.

Only one count was recorded for this clone. The gene calls are TRBV28 and TRBJ1-1; D is ambiguous. With 2 bases removed from V and 2 bases from J, the gap between germline ends came to 15 bases. The CDR3 has 16 residues. The V gene's germline CDR1 is MDHEN and CDR2 SYDVKM. This chain's CDR3 is CASSLLPQKYNTEAFF. As DNA, the CDR3 is TGTGCCAGCAGTTTACTTCCCCAGAAATATAACACTGAAGCTTTCTTT.

This chain links TRBV4-3 with TRBJ1-1; possibly TRBD1 for D (5 bases). V was shortened by 0 bases and J by 6 bases, with 14 bases between the two germline ends. This CDR3 contains 15 residues. CDR1 and CDR2 from the germline V gene are LGHNA and YSLEER. CDR3: CASSQEGGAYSEAFF. CDR3 nucleotides: TGCGCCAGCAGCCAAGAGGGAGGGGCTTACTCTGAAGCTTTCTTT.

This clone was seen just once. The rearrangement uses TRBV6-5 and TRBJ1-3; D perhaps matches TRBD1 (6 bases). The germline V gene has CDR1 MNHEY and CDR2 SVGAGI. Trimming removed 2 bases from V and 2 bases from J, with 10 bases in between. The CDR3 length is 15 residues. The CDR3 loop is CASSYNSGAGNTIYF. The CDR3 DNA sequence: TGTGCCAGCAGTTACAACTCAGGGGCTGGAAACACCATATATTTT.

The chain combines TRBV5-1 with TRBJ2-3; 9 bases are a match to TRBD2. CDR1 and CDR2 from the germline V gene are SGHRS and YFSETQ. There are 16 residues in the CDR3. The J segment lost 5 bases and the V segment lost 5 bases, leaving 12 bases of the junction unmatched. The CDR3 coding sequence is TGCGCCAGCAGTAGCGGCGCGGGGGGGCGTGGAGATACGCAGTATTTT. Protein product: CASSSGAGGRGDTQYF.

This clone was observed a handful of times. The rearrangement uses TRBV7-9 and TRBJ2-7; D is perhaps TRBD1 (5 bases). The CDR3 has 12 amino acids. V shed 5 bases and J shed 3 bases, with 8 bases lying between them. Germline V gene sequence: CDR1 SEHNR, CDR2 FQNEAQ (reference sequence). The CDR3 loop is CASSDDSYEQYF. The CDR3 DNA sequence: TGTGCCAGCAGCGACGACAGCTACGAGCAGTACTTC.

The chain is built from TRBV5-4 and TRBJ2-7, with 11 bases that match TRBD2. Germline V gene sequence: CDR1 SGHNT, CDR2 YYREEE (reference sequence). With 0 bases clipped from V and 3 bases from J, the junction kept 5 bases outside the gene matches. This CDR3 region has 16 residues. This CDR3 is CASSLALAGGNYEQYF. DNA for the CDR3: TGTGCCAGCAGCTTGGCCCTAGCGGGGGGTAACTACGAGCAGTACTTC. The variable domain in full, completed from reference TRBV5-4 and TRBJ2-7, reads ETGVTQSPTHLIKTRGQQVTLRCSSQSGHNTVSWYQQALGQGPQFIFQYYREEENGRGNFPPRFSGLQFPNYSSELNVNALELDDSALYLCASSLALAGGNYEQYFGPGTRLTVT.